This T cell receptor beta chain emerged from a study of T cell repertoires in cytomegalovirus infection. The CDR3 loop spans 17 amino acids. Germline assignment: CDR1 SGHVS and CDR2 FNYEAQ. Deletions cut 5 bases from V and 3 bases from J, with 21 bases between. This clonotype was detected only a few times. Its antigen is not known. Via MiXCR, TCRdb re-called the reads, giving one row per CDR3 protein. The sample holds about a million distinct CDR3 sequences, around 31% seen once. Study findings and constraints: Carriers of CMV and the relevant HLA type were discriminated by public TCR beta frequency.

The chain links TRBV7-6 to TRBJ2-3, with D perhaps TRBD1 (6 bases). The sequence was obtained from a human donor in good health (CMV status not recorded). Some clones in this sample may be carry-over from other donors' samples. The sequenced sample was cultured CD8+ T cells from PBMCs, obtained from culture after CMV antigen stimulation. In DNA form, the CDR3 reads TGTGCCAGCAGCCCCACCCCCGGGACACCGCATACAGATACGCAGTATTTT. The encoded protein is CASSPTPGTPHTDTQYF.